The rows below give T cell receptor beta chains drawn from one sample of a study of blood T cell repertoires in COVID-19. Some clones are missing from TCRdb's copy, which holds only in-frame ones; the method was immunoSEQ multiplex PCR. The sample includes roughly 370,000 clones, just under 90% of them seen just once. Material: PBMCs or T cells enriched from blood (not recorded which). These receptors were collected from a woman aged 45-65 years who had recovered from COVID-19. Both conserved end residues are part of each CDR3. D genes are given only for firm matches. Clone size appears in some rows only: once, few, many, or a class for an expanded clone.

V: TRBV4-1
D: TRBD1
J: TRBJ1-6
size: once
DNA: TGCGCCAGCAGCCAAGCCCAGGACAGGGGCAATTCACCCCTCCACTTT
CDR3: CASSQAQDRGNSPLHF

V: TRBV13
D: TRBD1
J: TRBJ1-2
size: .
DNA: TGTGCCAGCAGCTTTATGCTAGGGACAGATAACTATGGCTACACCTTC
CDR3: CASSFMLGTDNYGYTF

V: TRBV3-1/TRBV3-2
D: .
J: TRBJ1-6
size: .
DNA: TGTGCCAGCAGCCAAGGCCAGGATAATTCACCCCTCCACTTT
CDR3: CASSQGQDNSPLHF

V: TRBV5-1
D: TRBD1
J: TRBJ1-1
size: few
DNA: TGCGCCAGCAGCTCGCGGACAGGGGTATCGACTGAAGCTTTCTTT
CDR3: CASSSRTGVSTEAFF

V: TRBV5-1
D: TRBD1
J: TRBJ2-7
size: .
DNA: TGCGCCAGCAGCTTTGGGGACAGAGCCTACGAGCAGTACTTC
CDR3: CASSFGDRAYEQYF

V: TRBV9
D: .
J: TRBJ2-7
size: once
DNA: TGTGCCAGCAGCGTAGTCATGGGTATGGGTAGGGCGGGCGAGCAGTACTTC
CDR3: CASSVVMGMGRAGEQYF

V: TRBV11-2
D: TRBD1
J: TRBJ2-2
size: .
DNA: TGTGCCAGCAGCGGAAGACAGGGAATGACCGGGGAGCTGTTTTTT
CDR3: CASSGRQGMTGELFF

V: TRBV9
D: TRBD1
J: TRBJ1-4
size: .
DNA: TGTGCCAGCAGCGTGGCAGGGGGCGAAGCTAATGAAAAACTGTTTTTT
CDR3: CASSVAGGEANEKLFF

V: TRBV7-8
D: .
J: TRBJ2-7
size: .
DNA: TGTGCCAGCAGCCCGGGACACCCCTCCGACGAGCAGTACTTC
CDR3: CASSPGHPSDEQYF

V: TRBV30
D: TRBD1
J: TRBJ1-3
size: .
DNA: TGTGCCTGGAGTGAGACAGGGGCCGGAAACACCATATATTTT
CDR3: CAWSETGAGNTIYF

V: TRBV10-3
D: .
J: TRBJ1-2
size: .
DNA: TGTGCCATCGACAGGACCCAAGGGTATGGCTACACCTTC
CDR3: CAIDRTQGYGYTF

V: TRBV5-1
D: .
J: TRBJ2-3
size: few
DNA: TGCGCCAGCAGTAACAGGGGCACAGATACGCAGTATTTT
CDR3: CASSNRGTDTQYF

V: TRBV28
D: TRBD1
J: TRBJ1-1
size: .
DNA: TGTGCCAGCAGTCAACCAGTCGGGGCAGGGGGGACTGAAGCTTTCTTT
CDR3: CASSQPVGAGGTEAFF

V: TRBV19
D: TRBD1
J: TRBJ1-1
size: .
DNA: TGTGCCAGTAGTTTCACAGGGGACACTGAAGCTTTCTTT
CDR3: CASSFTGDTEAFF

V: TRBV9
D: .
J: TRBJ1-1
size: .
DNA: TGTGCCAGCAGCCCTCAAACAGGGTACACTGAAGCTTTCTTT
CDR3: CASSPQTGYTEAFF

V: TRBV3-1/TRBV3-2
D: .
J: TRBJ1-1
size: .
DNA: TGTGCCAGCAGCCAGGGGGCTAGTAGGAACACTGAAGCTTTCTTT
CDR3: CASSQGASRNTEAFF

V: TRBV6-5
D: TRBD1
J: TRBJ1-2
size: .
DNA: TGTGCCAGCAGTTTAACCGGACAGGGGCATCTAGGCTACACCTTC
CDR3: CASSLTGQGHLGYTF

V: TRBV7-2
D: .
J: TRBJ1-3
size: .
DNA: TGTGCCAGCAGCTTTAGGGGCCCGCAGGGAGGGAACACCATATATTTT
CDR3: CASSFRGPQGGNTIYF

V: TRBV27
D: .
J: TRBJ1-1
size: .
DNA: TGTGCCAGCAGTTTATCAGGCTTATCCGGGACTGAAGCTTTCTTT
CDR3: CASSLSGLSGTEAFF

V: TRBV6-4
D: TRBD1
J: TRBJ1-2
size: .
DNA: TGTGCCAGCAGCGCCGGGACAGGGGATAACTATGGCTACACCTTC
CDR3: CASSAGTGDNYGYTF

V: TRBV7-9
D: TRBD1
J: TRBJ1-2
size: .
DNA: TGTGCCAGCAGAGGGGACAGCGTGCCCGGTAACTATGGCTACACCTTC
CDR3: CASRGDSVPGNYGYTF

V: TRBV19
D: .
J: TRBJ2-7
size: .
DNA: TGTGCCAGTAGTATAGGAGGGGGAACCTTTACCTACGAGCAGTACTTC
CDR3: CASSIGGGTFTYEQYF

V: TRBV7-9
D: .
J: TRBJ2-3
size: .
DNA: TGTGCCAGCAGCTTAGTGAGAACGACTAGCACAGATACGCAGTATTTT
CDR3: CASSLVRTTSTDTQYF